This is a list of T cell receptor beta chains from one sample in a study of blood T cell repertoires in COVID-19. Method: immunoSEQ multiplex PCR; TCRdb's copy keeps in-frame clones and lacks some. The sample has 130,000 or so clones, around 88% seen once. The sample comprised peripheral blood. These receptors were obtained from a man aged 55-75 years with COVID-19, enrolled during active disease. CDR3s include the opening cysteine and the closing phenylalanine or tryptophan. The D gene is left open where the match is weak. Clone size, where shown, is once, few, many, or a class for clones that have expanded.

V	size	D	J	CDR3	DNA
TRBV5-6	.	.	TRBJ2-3	CASSLGSVRQYF	TGTGCCAGCAGCTTAGGGAGTGTGAGGCAGTATTTT
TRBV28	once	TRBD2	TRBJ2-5	CASLTSGGPVGMETQYF	TGTGCCAGCCTGACTAGCGGGGGGCCGGTCGGGATGGAGACCCAGTACTTC
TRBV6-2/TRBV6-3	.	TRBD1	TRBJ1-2	CASSPGGQGGYTF	TGTGCCAGCAGCCCGGGGGGACAGGGAGGCTACACCTTC
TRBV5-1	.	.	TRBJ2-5	CASSQPTGMETQYF	TGCGCCAGCAGCCAACCTACAGGGATGGAGACCCAGTACTTC
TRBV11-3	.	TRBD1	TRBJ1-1	CASSLGGGQDGTEAFF	TGTGCCAGCAGCTTAGGGGGAGGACAGGATGGCACTGAAGCTTTCTTT
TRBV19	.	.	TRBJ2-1	CASSIGRDEQFF	TGTGCCAGTAGTATAGGAAGAGATGAGCAGTTCTTC
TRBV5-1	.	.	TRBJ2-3	CASSHGLSTDTQYF	TGCGCCAGCAGCCACGGACTGAGCACAGATACGCAGTATTTT
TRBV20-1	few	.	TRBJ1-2	CSASIGGDYGYTF	TGCAGTGCTAGTATTGGGGGCGACTATGGCTACACCTTC
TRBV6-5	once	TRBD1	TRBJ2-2	CASSSRTGGNAGELFF	TGTGCCAGCAGTTCTCGGACAGGCGGCAATGCCGGGGAGCTGTTTTTT
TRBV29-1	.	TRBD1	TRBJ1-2	CSIPGQSLSNYGYTF	TGCAGCATTCCGGGACAGAGCCTCTCCAATTATGGCTACACCTTC
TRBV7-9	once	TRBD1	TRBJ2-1	CASSSDRGGNEQFF	TGTGCCAGCAGCTCGGACAGGGGTGGGAATGAGCAGTTCTTC
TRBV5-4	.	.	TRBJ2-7	CASSLERTAGSEQYF	TGTGCCAGCAGCTTGGAACGGACAGCGGGGAGCGAGCAGTACTTC
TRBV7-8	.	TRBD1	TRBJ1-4	CASSLGTGGGNEKLFF	TGTGCCAGCAGCTTGGGGACAGGGGGCGGTAATGAAAAACTGTTTTTT
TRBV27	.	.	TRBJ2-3	CASSFKSLGARTDTQYF	TGTGCCAGCAGTTTCAAGAGTCTAGGGGCTAGAACAGATACGCAGTATTTT
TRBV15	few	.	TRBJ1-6	CATSREGLRYF	TGTGCCACCAGCAGAGAGGGCCTCAGGTATTTT
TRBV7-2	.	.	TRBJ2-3	CASSLGGPDTQYF	TGTGCCAGCAGCTTAGGGGGCCCGGATACGCAGTATTTT
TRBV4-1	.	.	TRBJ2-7	CASSAQLAYEQYF	TGCGCCAGCAGCGCCCAACTAGCCTACGAGCAGTACTTC
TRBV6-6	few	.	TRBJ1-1	CASSYSRGTEAFF	TGTGCCAGCAGTTACTCAAGGGGAACTGAAGCTTTCTTT
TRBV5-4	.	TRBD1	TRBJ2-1	CASSPGQGSYNEQFF	TGTGCCAGCAGCCCGGGACAGGGATCTTACAATGAGCAGTTCTTC
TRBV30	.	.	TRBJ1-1	CAWSPRGMGEAFF	TGTGCCTGGAGTCCCCGAGGGATGGGTGAAGCTTTCTTT
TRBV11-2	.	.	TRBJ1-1	CAATFIKGRGEAFF	TGTGCCGCGACGTTCATTAAAGGGAGGGGTGAAGCTTTCTTT
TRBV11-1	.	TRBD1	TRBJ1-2	CASSLGGQGSNYGYTF	TGTGCCAGCAGCTTAGGAGGACAGGGGTCTAACTATGGCTACACCTTC
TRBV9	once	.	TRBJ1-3	CASSPSYDRSGNTIYF	TGTGCCAGCAGCCCCTCCTATGACAGATCTGGAAACACCATATATTTT
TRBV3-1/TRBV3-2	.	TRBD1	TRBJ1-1	CASSPTGGSEAFF	TGTGCCAGCAGCCCGACAGGGGGCTCTGAAGCTTTCTTT
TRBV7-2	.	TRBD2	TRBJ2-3	CASSLLPGLAGVSTDTQYF	TGTGCCAGCAGCCTTCTTCCCGGACTAGCGGGGGTGAGCACAGATACGCAGTATTTT
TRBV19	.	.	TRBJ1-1	CASSIGRGTEAFF	TGTGCCAGTAGTATTGGGAGGGGCACTGAAGCTTTCTTT
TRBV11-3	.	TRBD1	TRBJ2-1	CASSFILSSTGGNEQFF	TGTGCCAGCAGCTTTATCCTCTCCTCGACAGGGGGAAATGAGCAGTTCTTC
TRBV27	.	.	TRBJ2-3	CASSPIPLEDTQYF	TGTGCCAGCAGTCCAATCCCACTAGAAGATACGCAGTATTTT